This TCR beta chain is from a study of blood T cell repertoires in COVID-19. The method was immunoSEQ multiplex PCR; TCRdb's version includes in-frame clones alone and lacks a portion of them. The profile shows about 220,000 clones, 70% to 85% of them singletons. Trimming removed 6 bases from V and 5 bases from J; junction bases left unmatched: 5. CDR3 length equals 13 residues. Germline V lookup: CDR1 MNHEY, CDR2 SVGAGI. Cohorts were determined from participant-reported clinical history. The TCR sequence derives from a woman between 55 and 75 years old who had recovered from COVID-19. Material: PBMCs or T cells enriched from blood (not recorded which). The chain couples TRBV6-5 to TRBJ2-5, with TRBD1 identical over 8 bases. For the CDR3, the DNA is TGTGCCAGCAGGGCAGGGGGCCGGGAGACCCAGTACTTC. This codes for CASRAGGRETQYF.